The rows below give T cell receptor beta chains drawn from one sample of a study of T cell responses to AZD1222 COVID-19 vaccine. Measured with immunoSEQ multiplex PCR; TCRdb has only the in-frame clones, and not every one. The data hold 120,000 or so clones, with approximately 88% observed a single time. The sequenced sample was peripheral blood, obtained on day 0 of AZD1222 vaccination. The origin of the receptors is an adult in good health. CDR3s include the opening cysteine and the closing phenylalanine or tryptophan. The D gene is left open where the match is weak. Size values are once, few and many counts, or a class for expanded clones, and some rows have none.

>TRBV27|NA|NA|TRBJ1-5
CASRTNSNQPQHF
TGTGCCAGCAGGACAAATAGCAATCAGCCCCAGCATTTT
>TRBV5-1|once|NA|TRBJ1-2
CASSWAGQTNFYGYTF
TGCGCCAGCAGCTGGGCAGGGCAGACTAATTTCTATGGCTACACCTTC
>TRBV18|NA|NA|TRBJ1-5
CASSLAGMNQPQHF
TGTGCCAGCTCACTAGCAGGGATGAATCAGCCCCAGCATTTT
>TRBV7-8|NA|NA|TRBJ2-2
CASSKQGADTGELFF
TGTGCCAGCAGCAAACAGGGAGCGGACACCGGGGAGCTGTTTTTT
>TRBV3-1/TRBV3-2|NA|NA|TRBJ2-7
CASSHTAGPTYEQYF
TGTGCCAGCAGCCACACCGCCGGGCCAACCTACGAGCAGTACTTC
>TRBV24-1|NA|TRBD2|TRBJ2-1
CATSDPLAGVGEEQFF
TGTGCCACCAGTGATCCTCTAGCGGGAGTGGGTGAGGAGCAGTTCTTC
>TRBV4-3|NA|TRBD2|TRBJ2-2
CASSQAPGGGSGELFF
TGCGCCAGCAGCCAAGCTCCTGGGGGGGGTTCAGGGGAGCTGTTTTTT
>TRBV19|NA|NA|TRBJ1-2
CASSIARPLGRFDGYTF
TGTGCCAGTAGTATAGCCCGGCCGTTGGGGCGCTTCGATGGCTACACCTTC
>TRBV7-2|once|TRBD1|TRBJ1-2
CASSPGQAFYGYTF
TGTGCCAGCAGCCCGGGACAGGCCTTCTATGGCTACACCTTC
>TRBV5-1|NA|NA|TRBJ2-5
CASSYQGSQETQYF
TGCGCCAGCAGCTACCAGGGGTCCCAAGAGACCCAGTACTTC
>TRBV5-1|NA|NA|TRBJ1-1
CASSLGFRGTSNTEAFF
TGCGCCAGCAGCTTGGGGTTCCGGGGGACCTCGAACACTGAAGCTTTCTTT
>TRBV10-3|NA|NA|TRBJ2-5
CAISGIRAETQYF
TGTGCCATCAGTGGGATTCGAGCAGAGACCCAGTACTTC
>TRBV7-9|NA|TRBD1|TRBJ1-4
CASSPRTGIEKLFF
TGTGCCAGCAGCCCCAGGACAGGGATCGAAAAACTGTTTTTT
>TRBV25-1|NA|TRBD1|TRBJ1-6
CASSESGQGKSPLHF
TGTGCCAGCAGTGAATCTGGACAGGGGAAGTCACCCCTCCACTTT
>TRBV25-1|NA|TRBD2|TRBJ2-1
CASSDPQRENRNEQFF
TGTGCCAGCAGTGACCCCCAGCGGGAGAACAGAAATGAGCAGTTCTTC
>TRBV4-1|NA|NA|TRBJ2-1
CASSQERLAGYNEQFF
TGCGCCAGCAGCCAAGAACGGCTAGCAGGATACAATGAGCAGTTCTTC
>TRBV28|NA|TRBD1|TRBJ1-1
CASSFGGGGITEAFF
TGTGCCAGCAGTTTTGGAGGGGGCGGAATCACTGAAGCTTTCTTT
>TRBV6-5|NA|NA|TRBJ1-1
CASSYGSHTNTEAFF
TGTGCCAGCAGTTACGGTTCACATACGAACACTGAAGCTTTCTTT
>TRBV6-6|few|TRBD1|TRBJ2-7
CASSSGTGISYEQYF
TGTGCCAGCAGTTCCGGGACAGGTATCTCCTACGAGCAGTACTTC
>TRBV11-2|NA|NA|TRBJ2-5
CASSAKAITHF
TGTGCCAGCAGCGCAAAGGCTATCACCCACTTC
>TRBV30|NA|TRBD1|TRBJ2-1
CATRTGENEQFF
TGTGCCACCAGGACAGGGGAGAATGAGCAGTTCTTC
>TRBV5-4|NA|NA|TRBJ2-1
CASSLERRDEQFF
TGTGCCAGCAGCTTGGAACGTAGGGATGAGCAGTTCTTC
>TRBV18|NA|NA|TRBJ2-1
CASSPTSGTAYNEQFF
TGTGCCAGCTCACCAACGTCCGGGACTGCCTACAATGAGCAGTTCTTC
>TRBV19|NA|NA|TRBJ2-7
CASSTALWAYEQYF
TGTGCCAGTAGTACGGCCCTCTGGGCCTACGAGCAGTACTTC
>TRBV11-2|NA|NA|TRBJ2-7
CASSLLQGNAYEQYF
TGTGCCAGCAGCTTATTACAGGGTAATGCGTACGAGCAGTACTTC
>TRBV29-1|once|TRBD2|TRBJ2-7
CSVGPTSGHSYEQYF
TGCAGCGTTGGCCCCACTAGCGGGCACTCCTACGAGCAGTACTTC
>TRBV15|NA|TRBD2|TRBJ2-3
CATSHFLAGPTTDTQYF
TGTGCCACCAGCCATTTCCTAGCGGGACCAACCACAGATACGCAGTATTTT
>TRBV29-1|NA|NA|TRBJ1-2
CSVVREEGYTF
TGCAGCGTTGTCAGGGAAGAGGGCTACACCTTC